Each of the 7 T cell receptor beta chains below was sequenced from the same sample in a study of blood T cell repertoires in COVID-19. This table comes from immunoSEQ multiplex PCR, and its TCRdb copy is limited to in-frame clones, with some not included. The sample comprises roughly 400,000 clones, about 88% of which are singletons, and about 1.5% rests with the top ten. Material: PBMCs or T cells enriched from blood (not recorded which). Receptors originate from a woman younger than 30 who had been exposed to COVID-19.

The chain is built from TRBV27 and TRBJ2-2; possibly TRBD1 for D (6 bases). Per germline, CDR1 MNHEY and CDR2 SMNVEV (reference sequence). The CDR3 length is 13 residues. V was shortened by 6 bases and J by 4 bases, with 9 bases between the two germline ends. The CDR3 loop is CASSWTVTGELFF. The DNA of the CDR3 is TGTGCCAGCAGCTGGACAGTCACCGGGGAGCTGTTTTTT.

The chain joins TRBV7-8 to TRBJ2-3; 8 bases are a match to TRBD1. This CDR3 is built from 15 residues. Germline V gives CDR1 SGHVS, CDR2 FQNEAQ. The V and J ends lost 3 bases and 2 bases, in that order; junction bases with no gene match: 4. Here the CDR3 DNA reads TGTGCCAGCAGCTTGACAGGGGCGGCCACAGATACGCAGTATTTT. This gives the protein CASSLTGAATDTQYF.

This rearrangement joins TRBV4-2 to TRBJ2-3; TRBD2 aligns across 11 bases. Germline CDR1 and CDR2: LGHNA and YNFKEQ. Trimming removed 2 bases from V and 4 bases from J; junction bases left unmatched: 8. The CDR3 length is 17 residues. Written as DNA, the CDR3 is TGTGCCAGCAGCCAAAGGACGTCACTAGCGGGGGCAGATACGCAGTATTTT. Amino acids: CASSQRTSLAGADTQYF.

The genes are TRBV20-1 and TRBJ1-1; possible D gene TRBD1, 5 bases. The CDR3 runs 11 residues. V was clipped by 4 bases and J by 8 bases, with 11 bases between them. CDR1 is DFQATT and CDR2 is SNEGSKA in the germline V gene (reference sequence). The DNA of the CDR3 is TGCAGTGCTAAGGGGCTGGCAGAAGCTTTCTTT. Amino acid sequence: CSAKGLAEAFF.

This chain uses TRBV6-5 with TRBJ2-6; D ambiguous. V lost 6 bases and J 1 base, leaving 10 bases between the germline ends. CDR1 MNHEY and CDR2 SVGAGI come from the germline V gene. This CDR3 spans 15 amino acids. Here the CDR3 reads CASSPRYSGANVLTF. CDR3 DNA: TGTGCCAGCAGCCCACGCTATTCTGGGGCCAACGTCCTGACTTTC.

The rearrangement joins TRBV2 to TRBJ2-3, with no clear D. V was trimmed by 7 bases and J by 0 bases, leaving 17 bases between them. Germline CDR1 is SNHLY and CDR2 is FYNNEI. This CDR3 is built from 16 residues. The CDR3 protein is CASMSLEVLSTDTQYF. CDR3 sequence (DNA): TGTGCCAGCATGTCTTTAGAGGTTCTTAGCACAGATACGCAGTATTTT.

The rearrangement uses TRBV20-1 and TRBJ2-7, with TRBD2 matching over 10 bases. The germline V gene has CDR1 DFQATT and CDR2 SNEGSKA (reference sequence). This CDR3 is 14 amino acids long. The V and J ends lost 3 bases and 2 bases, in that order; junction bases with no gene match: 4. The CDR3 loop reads CSASLGLAAYEQYF. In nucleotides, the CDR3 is TGCAGTGCTAGTCTCGGACTAGCGGCCTACGAGCAGTACTTC.